The clone carrying this T cell receptor beta chain was seen more than once but under ten times. As yet, its antigen is unknown. The ends lost 1 base at V and 7 bases at J; junction bases unmatched: 13. The germline V gene has CDR1 LGHNA and CDR2 YSLEER. This CDR3 comprises 16 residues. This specimen belongs to a study of blood T cells in healthy people across ages. The study's findings and limits: A greater number of naive CD4+ cells and higher diversity distinguished long-lived donors from aged donors. Older individuals had lower TCR beta diversity per million T cells (the decline was roughly linear).

A J-beta primer mix and a sample-barcoded 5' primer were used in a second PCR of roughly 6 to 11 cycles. TCRdb fed the 5' RACE reads into MiXCR, producing one record per CDR3 protein. The repertoire consists of approximately 800,000 distinct CDR3 sequences, with more than 45% occurring once and the leading ten covering approximately 23%. Each donor's blood draw was 8.5 to 10 milliliters of peripheral blood. This sequence was found in a young man in good health. V is TRBV4-3 and J is TRBJ2-7; 7 bases are shared with TRBD2. Material: blood. The CDR3 loop is CASSQGFGRRLEEQYF. The CDR3 region has the DNA TGCGCCAGCAGCCAAGGGTTCGGGAGGCGGTTAGAAGAGCAGTACTTC.